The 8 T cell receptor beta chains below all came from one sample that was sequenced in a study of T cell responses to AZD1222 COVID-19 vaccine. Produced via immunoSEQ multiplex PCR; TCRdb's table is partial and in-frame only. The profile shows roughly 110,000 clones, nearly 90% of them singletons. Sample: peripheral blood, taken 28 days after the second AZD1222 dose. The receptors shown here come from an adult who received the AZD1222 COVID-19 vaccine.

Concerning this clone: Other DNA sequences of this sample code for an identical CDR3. The chain's CDR3 is CASSQDRYEQYF. CDR3 coding DNA: TGTGCCAGCAGCCAAGATCGGTACGAGCAGTACTTC. This chain connects TRBV3-1 (or the pseudogene TRBV3-2) to TRBJ2-7; D uncertain. This CDR3 has 12 residues. V lost 0 bases and J lost 4, with 4 bases in between. CDR1 LGHDT and CDR2 YNNKEL come from the germline V gene (reference sequence).

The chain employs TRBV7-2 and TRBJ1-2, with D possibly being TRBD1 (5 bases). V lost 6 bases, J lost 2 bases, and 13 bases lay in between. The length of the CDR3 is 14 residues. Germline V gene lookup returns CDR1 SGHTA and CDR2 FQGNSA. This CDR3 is CASRPPGGNYGYTF. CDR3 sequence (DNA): TGTGCCAGCAGACCCCCGGGGGGGAACTATGGCTACACCTTC.

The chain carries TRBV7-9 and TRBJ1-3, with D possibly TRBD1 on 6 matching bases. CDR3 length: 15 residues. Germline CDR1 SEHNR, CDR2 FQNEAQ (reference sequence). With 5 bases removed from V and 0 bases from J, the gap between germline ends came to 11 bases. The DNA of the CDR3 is TGTGCCAGCAGCCTACAGGGCCTCTCTGGAAACACCATATATTTT. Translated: CASSLQGLSGNTIYF.

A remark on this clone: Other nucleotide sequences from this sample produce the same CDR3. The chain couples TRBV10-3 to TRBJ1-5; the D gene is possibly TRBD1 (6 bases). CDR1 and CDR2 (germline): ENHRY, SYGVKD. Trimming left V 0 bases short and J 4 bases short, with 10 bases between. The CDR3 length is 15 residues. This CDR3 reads CAISESGGPNQPQHF. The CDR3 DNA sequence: TGTGCCATCAGTGAGTCAGGGGGGCCTAATCAGCCCCAGCATTTT.

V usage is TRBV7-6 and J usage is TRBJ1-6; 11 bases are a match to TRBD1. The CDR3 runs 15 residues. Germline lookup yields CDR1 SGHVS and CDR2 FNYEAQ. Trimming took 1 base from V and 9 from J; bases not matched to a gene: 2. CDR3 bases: TGTGCCAGCAGCTTAGTCGGGACAGGGGGTTCACCCCTCCACTTT. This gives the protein CASSLVGTGGSPLHF.

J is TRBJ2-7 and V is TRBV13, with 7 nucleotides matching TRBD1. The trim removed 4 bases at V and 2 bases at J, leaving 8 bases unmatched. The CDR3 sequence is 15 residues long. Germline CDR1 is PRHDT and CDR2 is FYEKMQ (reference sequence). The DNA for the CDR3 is TGTGCCAGCAGCTCCCGGGACAGCTTAGCCTACGAGCAGTACTTC. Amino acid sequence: CASSSRDSLAYEQYF.

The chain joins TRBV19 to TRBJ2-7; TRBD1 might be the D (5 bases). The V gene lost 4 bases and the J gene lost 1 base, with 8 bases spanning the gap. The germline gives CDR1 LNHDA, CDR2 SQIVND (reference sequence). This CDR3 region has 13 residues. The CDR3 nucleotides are TGTGCCAGTAGTAAGACAGATTCCTACGAGCAGTACTTC. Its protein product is CASSKTDSYEQYF. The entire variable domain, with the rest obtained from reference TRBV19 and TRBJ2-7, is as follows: DGGITQSPKYLFRKEGQNVTLSCEQNLNHDAMYWYRQDPGQGLRLIYYSQIVNDFQKGDIAEGYSVSREKKESFPLTVTSAQKNPTAFYLCASSKTDSYEQYFGPGTRLTVT.

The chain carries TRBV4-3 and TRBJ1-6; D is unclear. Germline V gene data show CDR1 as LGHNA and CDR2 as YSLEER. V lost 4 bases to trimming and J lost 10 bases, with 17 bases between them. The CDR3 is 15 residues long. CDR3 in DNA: TGCGCCAGCAGCCTAGGTTCCCGGTGGGAATCACCCCTCCACTTT. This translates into CASSLGSRWESPLHF.